Below, 9 T cell receptor beta chains from the same sample are listed, as sequenced in a study of cytomegalovirus exposure and HLA in healthy donors. This PCR relied on a set of 60 Vbeta primers and 13 Jbeta primers. The data were produced by immunoSEQ multiplex PCR, yet TCRdb's version contains in-frame clones alone and is incomplete. The profile shows about 240,000 clones, 75% to 85% of them singletons. The specimen sequenced was PBMCs. Receptors were obtained from a woman aged 60-75 years in good health and CMV-seropositive.

The J gene is TRBJ1-2, the V gene TRBV5-1; weak D call: TRBD1 (6 bases). Per germline, CDR1 SGHRS and CDR2 YFSETQ. The CDR3 sequence is 14 residues long. The germline V and J ends were trimmed by 0 bases and 8 bases, with 14 bases remaining between them. CDR3 residues: CASSLGGQSGGYTF. The CDR3 DNA follows: TGCGCCAGCAGCTTGGGGGGGCAGAGCGGCGGCTACACCTTC.

V and J are TRBV27 and TRBJ1-1, with 7 nucleotides matching TRBD1. Trimming cost V 0 bases and J 4 bases; bases outside gene matches: 8. Germline values: CDR1 MNHEY, CDR2 SMNVEV (reference sequence). The CDR3 is 16 amino acids. The CDR3 loop is CASSLSQLRTGTEAFF. The CDR3 DNA sequence: TGTGCCAGCAGTTTATCCCAGCTCCGGACAGGCACTGAAGCTTTCTTT.

This chain connects TRBV6-1 to TRBJ1-2; possibly TRBD1 for D (5 bases). The length of the CDR3 is 15 residues. V was pared by 2 bases and J by 6 bases, with 16 bases between. Germline loops: CDR1 MNHNS, CDR2 SASEGT. The CDR3 nucleotides are TGTGCCAGCAGTGAAACCCCGGGGGAGTTTAATGGCTACACCTTC. It translates to CASSETPGEFNGYTF.

The V gene is TRBV18, the J gene TRBJ2-3, with D perhaps TRBD2 (6 bases). This CDR3 is built from 15 residues. The ends were cut back, 1 base at V and 6 bases at J, with 14 bases in the middle. Germline CDR1 is KGHSH and CDR2 is LQKENI. The DNA of the CDR3 is TGTGCCAGCTCACCACTGCGGGAACGTAGCGATACGCAGTATTTT. It is translated as CASSPLRERSDTQYF.

About this clone itself: Other DNA sequences in this sample translate to the same CDR3. V usage is TRBV6-5 and J usage is TRBJ1-2; 9 nucleotides agree with TRBD1. The CDR3 covers 16 residues. Germline lookup yields CDR1 MNHEY and CDR2 SVGAGI. V trimming: 0 bases; J trimming: 4 bases; junction bases outside the gene matches: 6. CDR3 bases: TGTGCCAGCAGTTACTCAAGAACAGGGGGCGGCTATGGCTACACCTTC. It yields the protein CASSYSRTGGGYGYTF.

This sequence joins TRBV6-1 and TRBJ1-2; D might be TRBD1 (5 bases). Germline values: CDR1 MNHNS, CDR2 SASEGT. The CDR3 contains 14 residues. V lost 4 bases to trimming and J lost 5 bases, with 14 bases between them. Here the CDR3 reads CASSVATARYGYTF. CDR3 DNA: TGTGCCAGCAGTGTGGCGACAGCTCGTTATGGCTACACCTTC.

The chain links TRBV14 to TRBJ2-7; D is ambiguous. With 1 base removed from V and 1 base from J, the gap between germline ends came to 5 bases. The CDR3 is 13 residues long. The germline V gene has CDR1 SGHDN and CDR2 FVKESK. CDR3 amino acids: CASSQVHSYEQYF. CDR3 sequence (DNA): TGTGCCAGCAGCCAAGTTCATTCCTACGAGCAGTACTTC.

The chain recombines TRBV29-1 with TRBJ2-1; TRBD1 matches at 8 bases. Germline CDR1 is SQVTM and CDR2 is ANQGSEA. This CDR3 contains 12 residues. V lost 8 bases and J lost 8; bases outside the gene matches: 8. The CDR3 DNA sequence: TGCAGCATTCAGGGGGCGAGGGATGAGCAGTTCTTC. It codes for CSIQGARDEQFF.

The chain employs TRBV2 and TRBJ1-5, with unresolved D. V lost 7 bases and J 6 bases, leaving 13 bases between the germline ends. Germline lookup yields CDR1 SNHLY and CDR2 FYNNEI. The CDR3 runs 13 residues. CDR3 nucleotide sequence: TGTGCCAGCACTGAGGGCCAGCTTCAGCCCCAGCATTTT. It encodes CASTEGQLQPQHF.